Below, one T cell receptor beta chain is given with its context. The data derive from a study of blood T cell repertoires in COVID-19. Across the whole study: COVID-19 samples, acute and convalescent, were from the United States, Italy and Spain. From T cells, B-cell-depleted T cells, or PBMCs came the material, which was cDNA or gDNA.

As processed by the authors: Amplification of reference gene primers was used by the study to estimate nucleated cell counts. TCRdb's table, derived via immunoSEQ multiplex PCR, lists solely in-frame clones and lacks some. That table is the source of V, J and clone size, and D and trimming were worked out from the DNA. The table has roughly 45,000 clones, roughly 80% seen once. Germline CDR1 and CDR2: LGHDT and YNNKEL (reference sequence). The CDR3 runs to 16 residues. Trimming took off 4 bases at V and 1 base at J, with 15 bases between the two ends. Sequences were obtained from peripheral blood. The clonotype originates from a man aged 45 to 65 with active COVID-19. The chain joins TRBV3-1 (or the pseudogene TRBV3-2) to TRBJ2-3, with TRBD1 as a possible D gene (8 bases). For the CDR3, the DNA is TGTGCCAGCAGCCTATACAGGGGGAGGGGCACAGATACGCAGTATTTT. Its protein is CASSLYRGRGTDTQYF.